These T cell receptor beta chains were read from a single sample in a study of blood T cell repertoires in COVID-19. The assay was immunoSEQ multiplex PCR, and TCRdb's table has in-frame clones only and misses some. The sample has tens of thousands of clones; 80% are singletons. Sequenced: peripheral blood. Receptors were obtained from a woman aged 70-85 years with acute or convalescent COVID-19. The CDR3 runs from the conserved cysteine through the conserved F or W. Each record gives: J gene, D gene, clone size, V gene, CDR3 protein, CDR3 DNA. D genes are given only for firm matches. Clone size appears in some rows only: once, few, many, or a class for an expanded clone.

j_call: TRBJ2-1
d_call: .
clone_size: .
v_call: TRBV18
cdr3_aa: CASSPGSGVYNEQFF
cdr3_nt: TGTGCCAGCTCACCGGGATCGGGGGTTTACAATGAGCAGTTCTTC

j_call: TRBJ1-2
d_call: .
clone_size: once
v_call: TRBV7-8
cdr3_aa: CASSFDLRTARPGYTF
cdr3_nt: TGTGCCAGCAGCTTCGACCTTAGGACAGCTCGACCTGGCTACACCTTC

j_call: TRBJ1-2
d_call: .
clone_size: .
v_call: TRBV6-6
cdr3_aa: CASSYGQSYGYTF
cdr3_nt: TGTGCCAGCAGTTACGGACAGTCCTATGGCTACACCTTC

j_call: TRBJ2-1
d_call: .
clone_size: .
v_call: TRBV7-3
cdr3_aa: CASSSPPLSEQFF
cdr3_nt: TGTGCCAGCAGCTCACCCCCTCTTAGTGAGCAGTTCTTC

j_call: TRBJ2-7
d_call: TRBD2
clone_size: .
v_call: TRBV9
cdr3_aa: CASSPSSGLFYEQYF
cdr3_nt: TGTGCCAGCAGCCCTTCTAGCGGGCTATTCTACGAGCAGTACTTC

j_call: TRBJ1-6
d_call: .
clone_size: .
v_call: TRBV19
cdr3_aa: CASTPSSYNSPLHF
cdr3_nt: TGTGCCAGTACCCCGAGCTCCTATAATTCACCCCTCCACTTT

j_call: TRBJ1-2
d_call: TRBD1
clone_size: .
v_call: TRBV29-1
cdr3_aa: CSVRTGGGYTF
cdr3_nt: TGCAGCGTCCGGACAGGGGGTGGCTACACCTTC

j_call: TRBJ2-5
d_call: .
clone_size: .
v_call: TRBV12-3/TRBV12-4
cdr3_aa: CASSWTQETQYF
cdr3_nt: TGTGCCAGCAGTTGGACTCAAGAGACCCAGTACTTC

j_call: TRBJ1-4
d_call: TRBD1
clone_size: .
v_call: TRBV9
cdr3_aa: CASSPSLQGPVGEKLFF
cdr3_nt: TGTGCCAGCAGCCCCTCCTTACAGGGGCCGGTGGGTGAAAAACTGTTTTTT

j_call: TRBJ1-2
d_call: .
clone_size: .
v_call: TRBV7-9
cdr3_aa: CASSFDGGYGYTF
cdr3_nt: TGTGCCAGCAGCTTCGACGGAGGCTATGGCTACACCTTC

j_call: TRBJ1-2
d_call: .
clone_size: .
v_call: TRBV2
cdr3_aa: CASSEARGGGYGYTF
cdr3_nt: TGTGCCAGCAGTGAAGCCCGGGGAGGGGGCTATGGCTACACCTTC

j_call: TRBJ1-5
d_call: .
clone_size: once
v_call: TRBV7-8
cdr3_aa: CASSLGGGGHQPQHF
cdr3_nt: TGTGCCAGCAGCTTGGGAGGGGGGGGGCACCAGCCCCAGCATTTT

j_call: TRBJ2-5
d_call: TRBD1
clone_size: .
v_call: TRBV28
cdr3_aa: CASRKSRGREETQYF
cdr3_nt: TGTGCCAGCAGGAAGAGTAGGGGGCGAGAAGAGACCCAGTACTTC

j_call: TRBJ1-2
d_call: .
clone_size: few
v_call: TRBV5-1
cdr3_aa: CASSSDTLKANYGYTF
cdr3_nt: TGCGCCAGCAGCTCGGACACCTTGAAAGCTAACTATGGCTACACCTTC

j_call: TRBJ2-5
d_call: TRBD2
clone_size: once
v_call: TRBV2
cdr3_aa: CASRGSGAPSETQYF
cdr3_nt: TGTGCCAGCAGGGGTAGCGGGGCGCCCTCAGAGACCCAGTACTTC

j_call: TRBJ2-2
d_call: TRBD2
clone_size: few
v_call: TRBV6-2/TRBV6-3
cdr3_aa: CASSGLAANTGELFF
cdr3_nt: TGTGCCAGCAGTGGACTAGCCGCAAACACCGGGGAGCTGTTTTTT

j_call: TRBJ2-7
d_call: TRBD1
clone_size: .
v_call: TRBV5-5
cdr3_aa: CASNPGTGTYEQYF
cdr3_nt: TGTGCCAGCAACCCCGGGACAGGTACCTACGAGCAGTACTTC

j_call: TRBJ2-2
d_call: .
clone_size: .
v_call: TRBV27
cdr3_aa: CASSQQGGLGGELFF
cdr3_nt: TGTGCCAGCAGTCAACAGGGTGGATTGGGCGGGGAGCTGTTTTTT

j_call: TRBJ2-7
d_call: .
clone_size: .
v_call: TRBV11-2
cdr3_aa: CASSLSHEQYF
cdr3_nt: TGTGCCAGCAGTTTGAGCCACGAGCAGTACTTC

j_call: TRBJ2-5
d_call: TRBD1
clone_size: .
v_call: TRBV3-1/TRBV3-2
cdr3_aa: CASSQARDRGWETQYF
cdr3_nt: TGTGCCAGCAGCCAAGCTCGGGACAGGGGGTGGGAGACCCAGTACTTC

j_call: TRBJ2-5
d_call: TRBD2
clone_size: .
v_call: TRBV5-1
cdr3_aa: CASSSPSGAVETQYF
cdr3_nt: TGCGCCAGCAGCTCCCCTAGCGGGGCAGTTGAGACCCAGTACTTC

j_call: TRBJ2-1
d_call: TRBD2
clone_size: .
v_call: TRBV9
cdr3_aa: CASSGEGPVSYEQFF
cdr3_nt: TGTGCCAGCAGCGGGGAGGGACCTGTAAGTTATGAGCAGTTCTTC

j_call: TRBJ2-7
d_call: .
clone_size: .
v_call: TRBV3-1/TRBV3-2
cdr3_aa: CASSPREGRSYEQYF
cdr3_nt: TGTGCCAGCAGCCCGAGAGAGGGTCGGTCCTACGAGCAGTACTTC

j_call: TRBJ2-1
d_call: TRBD2
clone_size: .
v_call: TRBV7-6
cdr3_aa: CASSFAASGGNEQFF
cdr3_nt: TGTGCCAGCAGCTTCGCGGCTAGCGGGGGGAATGAGCAGTTCTTC

j_call: TRBJ1-5
d_call: .
clone_size: .
v_call: TRBV15
cdr3_aa: CATSRDKQPQHF
cdr3_nt: TGTGCCACCAGCAGAGATAAACAGCCCCAGCATTTT

j_call: TRBJ1-1
d_call: .
clone_size: .
v_call: TRBV4-1
cdr3_aa: CASSQAQGGPLMNTEAFF
cdr3_nt: TGCGCCAGCAGCCAAGCCCAGGGAGGACCACTCATGAACACTGAAGCTTTCTTT

j_call: TRBJ1-3
d_call: .
clone_size: .
v_call: TRBV9
cdr3_aa: CASSTNRATGNTIYF
cdr3_nt: TGTGCCAGCAGTACGAACAGGGCCACTGGAAACACCATATATTTT

j_call: TRBJ2-7
d_call: .
clone_size: .
v_call: TRBV27
cdr3_aa: CASSLSAGATPSYEQYF
cdr3_nt: TGTGCCAGCAGTTTATCGGCGGGGGCGACTCCCTCCTACGAGCAGTACTTC

j_call: TRBJ1-2
d_call: .
clone_size: .
v_call: TRBV16
cdr3_aa: CASSQWGVAAYGYTF
cdr3_nt: TGTGCCAGCAGCCAATGGGGAGTTGCGGCCTATGGCTACACCTTC

j_call: TRBJ1-6
d_call: .
clone_size: .
v_call: TRBV7-9
cdr3_aa: CASSSSQVVDSPLHF
cdr3_nt: TGTGCCAGCAGCTCTTCCCAGGTCGTCGATTCACCCCTCCACTTT

j_call: TRBJ1-5
d_call: .
clone_size: .
v_call: TRBV24-1
cdr3_aa: CATSDSVGLNQPQHF
cdr3_nt: TGTGCCACCAGTGATTCTGTCGGACTTAATCAGCCCCAGCATTTT

j_call: TRBJ2-2
d_call: .
clone_size: .
v_call: TRBV6-2/TRBV6-3
cdr3_aa: CASSYGAGNTGELFF
cdr3_nt: TGTGCCAGCAGTTACGGGGCAGGGAACACCGGGGAGCTGTTTTTT

j_call: TRBJ1-4
d_call: .
clone_size: .
v_call: TRBV9
cdr3_aa: CASSVEGRVGEKLFF
cdr3_nt: TGTGCCAGCAGCGTAGAGGGCAGGGTGGGTGAAAAACTGTTTTTT

j_call: TRBJ1-1
d_call: .
clone_size: few
v_call: TRBV9
cdr3_aa: CASSTHSGTNTEAFF
cdr3_nt: TGTGCCAGCAGCACCCACTCAGGTACCAACACTGAAGCTTTCTTT

j_call: TRBJ2-3
d_call: TRBD1
clone_size: few
v_call: TRBV5-8
cdr3_aa: CASSLRTGAGDTQYF
cdr3_nt: TGTGCCAGCAGCTTAAGGACAGGGGCGGGAGATACGCAGTATTTT

j_call: TRBJ2-7
d_call: .
clone_size: few
v_call: TRBV7-9
cdr3_aa: CASSSTGRDPAISYEQYF
cdr3_nt: TGTGCCAGCAGCTCGACAGGTCGGGACCCCGCTATCTCCTACGAGCAGTACTTC

j_call: TRBJ1-5
d_call: TRBD1
clone_size: .
v_call: TRBV14
cdr3_aa: CASSVGQGSNQPQHF
cdr3_nt: TGTGCCAGCAGCGTAGGACAGGGTAGCAATCAGCCCCAGCATTTT

j_call: TRBJ2-5
d_call: TRBD2
clone_size: few
v_call: TRBV5-1
cdr3_aa: CASSPRETSGDETQYF
cdr3_nt: TGCGCCAGCAGCCCGAGAGAGACTAGCGGGGATGAGACCCAGTACTTC

j_call: TRBJ1-2
d_call: .
clone_size: .
v_call: TRBV24-1
cdr3_aa: CATSDLGGYGYTF
cdr3_nt: TGTGCCACCAGTGATTTAGGAGGTTATGGCTACACCTTC

j_call: TRBJ1-1
d_call: TRBD1
clone_size: few
v_call: TRBV7-9
cdr3_aa: CASSLGGTGRKTEAFF
cdr3_nt: TGTGCCAGCAGCTTAGGTGGGACAGGGAGAAAAACTGAAGCTTTCTTT

j_call: TRBJ2-7
d_call: .
clone_size: .
v_call: TRBV20-1
cdr3_aa: CSPYATPKFPF
cdr3_nt: TGCAGTCCCTATGCGACACCCAAGTTCCCATTC

j_call: TRBJ1-5
d_call: .
clone_size: .
v_call: TRBV2
cdr3_aa: CASTQDSNQPQHF
cdr3_nt: TGTGCCAGCACCCAGGATAGCAATCAGCCCCAGCATTTT

j_call: TRBJ2-7
d_call: TRBD1
clone_size: .
v_call: TRBV5-8
cdr3_aa: CASSLEQGGVFEQYF
cdr3_nt: TGTGCCAGCAGCTTGGAACAGGGGGGAGTATTCGAGCAGTACTTC

j_call: TRBJ2-3
d_call: .
clone_size: .
v_call: TRBV5-8
cdr3_aa: CASSPEPMTGDTQYF
cdr3_nt: TGTGCCAGCAGCCCCGAGCCTATGACAGGAGATACGCAGTATTTT

j_call: TRBJ1-1
d_call: .
clone_size: few
v_call: TRBV6-5
cdr3_aa: CASFGAPGWETEAFF
cdr3_nt: TGTGCCAGCTTTGGAGCCCCGGGTTGGGAGACTGAAGCTTTCTTT

j_call: TRBJ2-1
d_call: TRBD2
clone_size: .
v_call: TRBV5-1
cdr3_aa: CASSLEGLASNEQFF
cdr3_nt: TGCGCCAGCAGCTTGGAGGGACTAGCGTCCAATGAGCAGTTCTTC

j_call: TRBJ1-6
d_call: .
clone_size: .
v_call: TRBV6-5
cdr3_aa: CASSPLGGADSPLHF
cdr3_nt: TGTGCCAGCAGTCCTCTTGGGGGGGCGGATTCACCCCTCCACTTT

j_call: TRBJ2-3
d_call: .
clone_size: .
v_call: TRBV13
cdr3_aa: CASSLGGQGYTDTQYF
cdr3_nt: TGTGCCAGCAGCTTAGGGGGCCAGGGATACACAGATACGCAGTATTTT

j_call: TRBJ1-1
d_call: .
clone_size: .
v_call: TRBV19
cdr3_aa: CASTPGRGSTEAFF
cdr3_nt: TGTGCCAGTACCCCCGGGAGGGGAAGCACTGAAGCTTTCTTT

j_call: TRBJ1-2
d_call: .
clone_size: once
v_call: TRBV6-4
cdr3_aa: CASSELQISNYGYTF
cdr3_nt: TGTGCCAGCAGTGAGTTACAGATCTCTAACTATGGCTACACCTTC

j_call: TRBJ1-5
d_call: TRBD1
clone_size: .
v_call: TRBV7-2
cdr3_aa: CASSLVATTGTGGNQPQHF
cdr3_nt: TGTGCCAGCAGCTTAGTAGCAACTACCGGGACAGGGGGCAATCAGCCCCAGCATTTT

j_call: TRBJ2-3
d_call: .
clone_size: .
v_call: TRBV4-3
cdr3_aa: CASSQDYSGGRGHTDTQYF
cdr3_nt: TGCGCCAGCAGCCAAGATTATTCCGGCGGCAGGGGACATACAGATACGCAGTATTTT

j_call: TRBJ1-3
d_call: TRBD1
clone_size: .
v_call: TRBV4-1
cdr3_aa: CASSHRTGLGNTIYF
cdr3_nt: TGCGCCAGCAGCCACCGGACAGGGCTAGGAAACACCATATATTTT

j_call: TRBJ1-5
d_call: .
clone_size: .
v_call: TRBV5-1
cdr3_aa: CASSLGEVGQPQHF
cdr3_nt: TGCGCCAGCAGCTTAGGGGAAGTTGGCCAGCCCCAGCATTTT

j_call: TRBJ2-3
d_call: .
clone_size: .
v_call: TRBV14
cdr3_aa: CASSQEQLRSTDTQYF
cdr3_nt: TGTGCCAGCAGCCAAGAACAGCTACGGAGCACAGATACGCAGTATTTT

j_call: TRBJ1-5
d_call: .
clone_size: .
v_call: TRBV15
cdr3_aa: CATNIRGQPQHF
cdr3_nt: TGTGCCACAAACATCAGAGGGCAGCCCCAGCATTTT

j_call: TRBJ2-6
d_call: .
clone_size: few
v_call: TRBV4-3
cdr3_aa: CASSQVYSGANVLTF
cdr3_nt: TGCGCCAGCAGCCAAGTCTACTCTGGGGCCAACGTCCTGACTTTC

j_call: TRBJ1-3
d_call: TRBD1
clone_size: .
v_call: TRBV18
cdr3_aa: CASSPQGDSGNTIYF
cdr3_nt: TGTGCCAGCTCACCCCAGGGGGACTCTGGAAACACCATATATTTT

j_call: TRBJ2-7
d_call: .
clone_size: few
v_call: TRBV5-1
cdr3_aa: CASSFDSSYEQYF
cdr3_nt: TGCGCCAGCAGCTTCGATAGCTCCTACGAGCAGTACTTC